This is a list of T cell receptor beta chains from one sample in a study of T cell repertoires in cytomegalovirus infection. TCRdb re-analysed the reads in MiXCR, keeping a single row per CDR3 protein. The sample yields about 310,000 distinct CDR3 sequences, about a sixth seen once. Specimen: PBMCs. The receptors derive from a human donor in good health (CMV status not recorded). Some clones in this sample may be carry-over from other donors' samples. Each CDR3 is given with its conserved first and last residue. Some rows mark clone size as missing; the rest say once, few, many or name a class of expanded clone.

v_gene: TRBV5-1; abundance: .; j_gene: TRBJ1-1; CDR3aa: CASSVGTGETEAFF
v_gene: TRBV10-2; abundance: many; j_gene: TRBJ1-1; CDR3aa: CASSEARGHNTEAFF
v_gene: TRBV28; abundance: .; j_gene: TRBJ1-2; CDR3aa: CAGYGYTF
v_gene: TRBV4-2; abundance: few; j_gene: TRBJ2-3; CDR3aa: CASSQGVAGNTDTQYF
v_gene: TRBV29-1; abundance: few; j_gene: TRBJ1-1; CDR3aa: CSVRQGTMNTEAFF
v_gene: TRBV20-1; abundance: .; j_gene: TRBJ2-5; CDR3aa: CSASSLRDRVKETQYF
v_gene: TRBV7-2; abundance: many; j_gene: TRBJ2-1; CDR3aa: CASTPSPVSGGSYNEQFF
v_gene: TRBV20-1; abundance: .; j_gene: TRBJ2-5; CDR3aa: CSARRFGASGGAWGETQYF
v_gene: TRBV20-1; abundance: .; j_gene: TRBJ1-3; CDR3aa: CSAERQSSGNTIYF
v_gene: TRBV6-1; abundance: .; j_gene: TRBJ2-7; CDR3aa: CASLSAGVEQYF
v_gene: TRBV15; abundance: .; j_gene: TRBJ1-3; CDR3aa: CATSRDEFWDASGNTIYF
v_gene: TRBV12-3/TRBV12-4; abundance: .; j_gene: TRBJ2-1; CDR3aa: CASSRGSGRGPGQFF
v_gene: TRBV6-5; abundance: many; j_gene: TRBJ2-2; CDR3aa: CASSYSDRASTGELFF
v_gene: TRBV2; abundance: many; j_gene: TRBJ2-6; CDR3aa: CASRANPGANVLTF
v_gene: TRBV6-1; abundance: .; j_gene: TRBJ2-1; CDR3aa: CASGGLAGSSYNEQFF
v_gene: TRBV6-2/TRBV6-3; abundance: .; j_gene: TRBJ2-3; CDR3aa: CASSYRTSDTQYF
v_gene: TRBV12-3/TRBV12-4; abundance: few; j_gene: TRBJ1-3; CDR3aa: CASSPGTGSGNTIYF
v_gene: TRBV12-3/TRBV12-4; abundance: few; j_gene: TRBJ2-3; CDR3aa: CASSPRTSGGAGVDTQYF
v_gene: TRBV5-4; abundance: few; j_gene: TRBJ1-5; CDR3aa: CASSSDIDQPQHF
v_gene: TRBV20-1; abundance: .; j_gene: TRBJ2-1; CDR3aa: CSAGWGAYNEQFF
v_gene: TRBV10-3; abundance: many; j_gene: TRBJ2-5; CDR3aa: CAISPGQGGETQYF
v_gene: TRBV6-1; abundance: many; j_gene: TRBJ2-4; CDR3aa: CASSEYGPSGGYIQYF
v_gene: TRBV6-2/TRBV6-3; abundance: .; j_gene: TRBJ1-1; CDR3aa: CASSPHSTGATEAFF
v_gene: TRBV28; abundance: few; j_gene: TRBJ1-2; CDR3aa: CASRETGVRGYTF
v_gene: TRBV7-6; abundance: many; j_gene: TRBJ1-1; CDR3aa: CASSGLSRVDTEAFF
v_gene: TRBV19; abundance: few; j_gene: TRBJ1-5; CDR3aa: CASSIIFGRPQHF
v_gene: TRBV28; abundance: .; j_gene: TRBJ1-5; CDR3aa: CASSTGPSNQPQHF
v_gene: TRBV2; abundance: few; j_gene: TRBJ2-7; CDR3aa: CAGGRDGPYEQYF
v_gene: TRBV7-2; abundance: many; j_gene: TRBJ1-2; CDR3aa: CASGRGDYGYTF
v_gene: TRBV20-1; abundance: few; j_gene: TRBJ1-1; CDR3aa: CSALSPNTEAFF
v_gene: TRBV7-2; abundance: many; j_gene: TRBJ1-5; CDR3aa: CASSLWGSDQPQHF
v_gene: TRBV19; abundance: .; j_gene: TRBJ2-6; CDR3aa: CASSFDVGFGANVLTF
v_gene: TRBV10-3; abundance: .; j_gene: TRBJ2-5; CDR3aa: CAISSTGGEGETQYF
v_gene: TRBV7-9; abundance: many; j_gene: TRBJ1-1; CDR3aa: CASSLGLGADKEAFF
v_gene: TRBV25-1; abundance: few; j_gene: TRBJ2-2; CDR3aa: CASSQQGRKAGELFF
v_gene: TRBV4-1; abundance: many; j_gene: TRBJ2-1; CDR3aa: CASSQGYPDGKQFF
v_gene: TRBV7-2; abundance: many; j_gene: TRBJ1-1; CDR3aa: CASSLTGRGNTEAFF
v_gene: TRBV6-5; abundance: .; j_gene: TRBJ2-5; CDR3aa: CASSYRPLETQYF
v_gene: TRBV7-2; abundance: few; j_gene: TRBJ2-1; CDR3aa: CASSFESYNEQFF
v_gene: TRBV11-2; abundance: .; j_gene: TRBJ2-7; CDR3aa: CASSLDRDRGLQYF
v_gene: TRBV25-1; abundance: .; j_gene: TRBJ1-3; CDR3aa: CASSEYGGPGNTIYF
v_gene: TRBV2; abundance: many; j_gene: TRBJ1-6; CDR3aa: CASGGTDLNSPLHF
v_gene: TRBV29-1; abundance: .; j_gene: TRBJ1-1; CDR3aa: CSVEDLNRVTEAFF
v_gene: TRBV2; abundance: .; j_gene: TRBJ2-5; CDR3aa: CASSAGRETQYF
v_gene: TRBV5-4; abundance: .; j_gene: TRBJ2-1; CDR3aa: CASSQPGTGFYNEQFF
v_gene: TRBV29-1; abundance: .; j_gene: TRBJ2-7; CDR3aa: CSANTGVPYEQYF
v_gene: TRBV6-1; abundance: few; j_gene: TRBJ2-2; CDR3aa: CASRKTSFGNTGELFF
v_gene: TRBV12-3/TRBV12-4; abundance: few; j_gene: TRBJ1-4; CDR3aa: CASSLVTAHEKLFF
v_gene: TRBV20-1; abundance: few; j_gene: TRBJ2-7; CDR3aa: CSAKWDRGQYEQYF
v_gene: TRBV11-2; abundance: .; j_gene: TRBJ2-3; CDR3aa: CASSFPRSGVSGTDTQYF
v_gene: TRBV20-1; abundance: few; j_gene: TRBJ2-1; CDR3aa: CSARGDRGTYNEQFF
v_gene: TRBV6-1; abundance: many; j_gene: TRBJ2-3; CDR3aa: CASWASGEGDTQYF
v_gene: TRBV2; abundance: .; j_gene: TRBJ2-2; CDR3aa: CASGQGAPGELFF
v_gene: TRBV6-1; abundance: many; j_gene: TRBJ1-3; CDR3aa: CASSEGPAGANTIYF
v_gene: TRBV7-2; abundance: many; j_gene: TRBJ1-2; CDR3aa: CASSLTETPFGYTF
v_gene: TRBV4-1; abundance: .; j_gene: TRBJ1-2; CDR3aa: CASSQGDRTYGYTF
v_gene: TRBV7-2; abundance: many; j_gene: TRBJ2-1; CDR3aa: CASSLGTSGETAIPYNEQFF
v_gene: TRBV7-2; abundance: many; j_gene: TRBJ2-3; CDR3aa: CASSTRLAGTDTQYF
v_gene: TRBV3-1; abundance: .; j_gene: TRBJ2-2; CDR3aa: CASSQDSGNTGELFF
v_gene: TRBV18; abundance: .; j_gene: TRBJ2-3; CDR3aa: CASSLGQGAPDTQYF